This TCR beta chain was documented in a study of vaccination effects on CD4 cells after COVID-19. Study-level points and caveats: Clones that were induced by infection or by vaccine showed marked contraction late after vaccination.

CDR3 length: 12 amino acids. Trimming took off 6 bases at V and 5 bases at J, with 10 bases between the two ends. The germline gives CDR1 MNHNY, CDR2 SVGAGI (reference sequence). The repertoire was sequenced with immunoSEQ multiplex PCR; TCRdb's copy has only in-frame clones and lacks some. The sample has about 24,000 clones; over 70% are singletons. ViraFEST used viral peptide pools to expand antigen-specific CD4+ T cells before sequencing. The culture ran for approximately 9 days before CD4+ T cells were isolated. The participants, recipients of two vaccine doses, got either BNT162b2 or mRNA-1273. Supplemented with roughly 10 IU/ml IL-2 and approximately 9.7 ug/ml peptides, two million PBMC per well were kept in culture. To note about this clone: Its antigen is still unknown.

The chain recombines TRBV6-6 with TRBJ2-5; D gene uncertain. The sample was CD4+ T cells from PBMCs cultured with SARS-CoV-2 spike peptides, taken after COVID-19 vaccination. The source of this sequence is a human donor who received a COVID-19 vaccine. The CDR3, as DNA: TGTGCCAGCAGCCCTACTCGGGAGACCCAGTACTTC. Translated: CASSPTRETQYF.